Listed here are 28 T cell receptor beta chains from one sample, sequenced in a study of spatial heterogeneity in lung cancer. Documented time point: sample taken at primary tumor resection. Unsorted samples of tumor, nontumor lung or frozen PBMC had their whole RNA sequenced. TCRdb called the 5' RACE reads again in MiXCR, with one record for every CDR3 protein. The repertoire holds roughly 48,000 distinct CDR3 sequences, with roughly 5% as singletons. Source: PBMCs, taken at surgery. The receptors come from a male donor with early-stage non-small cell lung cancer.

The sample holds many counts of this clonotype. The V gene is TRBV4-2, the J gene TRBJ2-7, with TRBD1 identical over 9 bases. J was trimmed by 3 bases and V by 2 bases; bases with no gene match: 5. The germline CDR1 and CDR2 sequences are LGHNA and YNFKEQ. The CDR3 loop spans 15 amino acids. CDR3 in amino acids: CASSQRQGGDYEQYF. In DNA form, the CDR3 reads TGTGCCAGCAGCCAAAGACAGGGGGGGGACTACGAGCAGTACTTC.

This clonotype was detected many times. V and J are TRBV25-1 and TRBJ1-6; D perhaps matches TRBD1 (6 bases). From germline, CDR1 is MGHDK and CDR2 SYGVNS. This CDR3 spans 16 amino acids. V gave up 10 bases and J gave up 0 bases, with 16 bases separating them. This CDR3 reads CATARGGSSYNSPLHF. The CDR3 region has the DNA TGTGCCACCGCCAGGGGCGGGAGCTCCTATAATTCACCCCTCCACTTT.

This clonotype came up many times. The CDR3 loop is CASSVVTGTGELFF. The CDR3, as DNA: TGTGCCAGCAGCGTGGTCACTGGCACCGGGGAGCTGTTTTTT. The rearrangement uses TRBV9 and TRBJ2-2; D gene ambiguous. Trimming cost V 2 bases and J 4 bases, with 9 bases left between them. Germline lookup yields CDR1 SGDLS and CDR2 YYNGEE. The CDR3 runs 14 residues.

This clonotype was seen ten or more times. The chain recombines TRBV2 with TRBJ2-2; 7 nucleotides agree with TRBD1. The V and J ends lost 5 bases and 6 bases, in that order; junction bases with no gene match: 6. CDR3 length equals 14 residues. CDR1 SNHLY and CDR2 FYNNEI come from the germline V gene. CDR3 sequence reads: CASSSTGPPGELFF. The CDR3 DNA follows: TGTGCCAGCAGTTCGACAGGGCCACCCGGGGAGCTGTTTTTT.

The J gene is TRBJ2-5, the V gene TRBV25-1; D might be TRBD1 or TRBD2, each matching 5 bases. This CDR3 region has 14 residues. Trimming pared 1 base from V and 4 bases from J, leaving 10 bases between. The V gene's germline CDR1 is MGHDK and CDR2 SYGVNS. The CDR3: CASSEFSGGETQYF. CDR3 bases: TGTGCCAGCAGTGAATTCAGTGGGGGAGAGACCCAGTACTTC.

This clonotype was observed at least ten times. J is TRBJ2-3 and V is TRBV6-5, with 11 nucleotides matching TRBD2. Losses at the gene ends were 4 bases for V and 1 base for J; bases not matched to a gene: 1. The CDR3 runs to 15 residues. In germline, CDR1 is MNHEY, CDR2 SVGAGI. The CDR3 loop reads CASSWGLAGTDTQYF. CDR3 DNA sequence: TGTGCCAGCAGTTGGGGACTAGCGGGCACAGATACGCAGTATTTT.

This clonotype was observed many times. This chain joins TRBV6-2 or TRBV6-3 and TRBJ1-1; 7 bases map to TRBD1. Germline assignment: CDR1 MNHEY and CDR2 SVGEGT. The CDR3 is 14 residues long. The junction had 9 bases not matched to a gene; V was cut back by 6 bases and J by 5 bases. The CDR3 reads CASRDRVHRTEAFF. CDR3 bases: TGTGCCAGCAGAGACAGGGTGCACAGGACTGAAGCTTTCTTT.

This clonotype was observed many times. J is TRBJ1-5 and V is TRBV19; 8 positions match TRBD1. The CDR3 loop spans 20 amino acids. With 3 bases clipped from V and 1 base from J, the junction kept 17 bases outside the gene matches. The germline V gene encodes CDR1 LNHDA and CDR2 SQIVND (reference sequence). The CDR3 nucleotides read TGTGCCAGTAGTATCCTACCAGGACAGGGAATCGTTACCAGCAATCAGCCCCAGCATTTT. This gives the protein CASSILPGQGIVTSNQPQHF.

This clonotype was counted a few times. The chain joins TRBV27 to TRBJ1-6; D is uncertain. Germline V lookup: CDR1 MNHEY, CDR2 SMNVEV (reference sequence). The germline V and J ends were trimmed by 8 bases and 6 bases, with 14 bases remaining between them. This CDR3 has 14 residues. Here the CDR3 reads CASRPATGNSPLHF. The CDR3 nucleotides are TGTGCCAGCCGCCCGGCGACGGGTAATTCACCCCTCCACTTT.

This clonotype was found many times. The gene calls are TRBV28 and TRBJ2-7, with 11 bases aligning to TRBD2. Germline assignment: CDR1 MDHEN and CDR2 SYDVKM. J lost 9 bases, V lost 5 bases, and 12 bases had no gene match. The CDR3 covers 15 residues. CDR3 coding DNA: TGTGCCAGCAGTCAACCGGGGACTAGCGGCCTGTGGCAGTACTTC. Protein sequence: CASSQPGTSGLWQYF.

This clonotype has a count of ten or more. This chain connects TRBV10-3 to TRBJ2-1; no definite D call. Germline lookup yields CDR1 ENHRY and CDR2 SYGVKD. This CDR3 is 14 amino acids long. V lost 2 bases and J lost 5, with 10 bases in between. CDR3 loop: CAISEGRADNEQFF. In DNA form, the CDR3 reads TGTGCCATCAGTGAGGGACGGGCAGACAATGAGCAGTTCTTC.

The table lists this clonotype with many counts. The genes are TRBV19 and TRBJ2-2; maybe TRBD2 (6 bases). Per the germline V gene, CDR1 is LNHDA and CDR2 is SQIVND (reference sequence). This CDR3 region has 15 residues. Trimming took off 7 bases at V and 3 bases at J, with 15 bases between the two ends. The CDR3: CASNQPGLHTGELFF. DNA for the CDR3: TGTGCCAGTAATCAACCGGGACTTCACACCGGGGAGCTGTTTTTT.

This clonotype was counted a few times. The rearrangement links TRBV25-1 to TRBJ1-3; tentative D call: TRBD1 (5 bases). V lost 3 bases to trimming and J lost 1 base, with 10 bases between them. Per the germline V gene, CDR1 is MGHDK and CDR2 is SYGVNS. This CDR3 has 15 amino acids. Written as DNA, the CDR3 is TGTGCCAGCAGTGATGGGGGGATATCTGGAAACACCATATATTTT. Translating it yields CASSDGGISGNTIYF.

The sample holds many counts of this clonotype. The CDR3 reads CASSQDWSDMNTEAFF. CDR3 DNA sequence: TGCGCCAGCAGCCAAGATTGGTCAGACATGAACACTGAAGCTTTCTTT. This sequence joins TRBV4-3 and TRBJ1-1; no reliable D call. In germline, CDR1 is LGHNA, CDR2 YSLEER. The CDR3 totals 16 residues. Trimming took off 0 bases at V and 0 bases at J, with 11 bases between the two ends.

This clonotype was found many times. The chain links TRBV20-1 to TRBJ2-1; the D gene is possibly TRBD2 (5 bases). Germline V gene data show CDR1 as DFQATT and CDR2 as SNEGSKA (reference sequence). V lost 4 bases to trimming and J lost 6 bases, with 13 bases between them. The CDR3 has 13 amino acids. The CDR3 sequence: CSAKEGATNEQFF. The CDR3 DNA sequence: TGCAGTGCTAAAGAGGGAGCCACCAATGAGCAGTTCTTC.

This clonotype was detected only a few times. This chain links TRBV4-2 with TRBJ2-1, with 9 bases identical to TRBD2. CDR1 is LGHNA and CDR2 is YNFKEQ in the germline V gene. CDR3 length: 14 amino acids. J was trimmed by 8 bases and V by 2 bases; bases with no gene match: 4. The CDR3 spells CASSQSGTSYEQFF. CDR3 coding DNA: TGTGCCAGCAGCCAATCCGGGACTAGCTATGAGCAGTTCTTC.

This clonotype was seen repeatedly, ten times or more. The chain employs TRBV29-1 and TRBJ2-5; TRBD2 might be the D (5 bases). The CDR3 consists of 14 residues. Germline V gene sequence: CDR1 SQVTM, CDR2 ANQGSEA. V lost 7 bases to trimming and J lost 2 bases, with 17 bases between them. The CDR3 DNA sequence: TGCAGCGCCGTCGAGGGAAGAACTCAAGAGACCCAGTACTTC. Encoded protein: CSAVEGRTQETQYF.

This clonotype was recorded many times. The chain employs TRBV12-3 or TRBV12-4 and TRBJ1-1; D is unresolved. The CDR3 loop spans 13 amino acids. The ends were cut back, 2 bases at V and 3 bases at J, with 7 bases in the middle. CDR3 nucleotides: TGTGCCAGCAGTTTAAAGAGGGACACTGAAGCTTTCTTT. Residues: CASSLKRDTEAFF.

This clonotype was observed many times. The chain uses TRBV30 and TRBJ1-1, with D possibly matching TRBD1 (5 bases). Germline V gene sequence: CDR1 GTSNPN, CDR2 SVGIG (reference sequence). V lost 3 bases and J lost 4, with 18 bases in between. The CDR3 covers 15 residues. The CDR3 bases are TGTGCCTGGAGAATAAGAGTTTTACAGGCCACTGAAGCTTTCTTT. Its protein is CAWRIRVLQATEAFF.

This clonotype was counted many times. The rearrangement joins TRBV7-6 to TRBJ2-2; D gene uncertain. V was clipped by 5 bases and J by 3 bases, with 4 bases between them. CDR1 is SGHVS and CDR2 is FNYEAQ in the germline V gene. CDR3 length: 12 amino acids. The CDR3 protein is CASSKYTGELFF. CDR3 coding DNA: TGTGCCAGCAGCAAATACACCGGGGAGCTGTTTTTT.

This clonotype was seen ten or more times. The chain recombines TRBV28 with TRBJ2-7, with TRBD1 as a possible D gene (6 bases). In germline, CDR1 is MDHEN, CDR2 SYDVKM. This CDR3 contains 14 residues. Trimming took off 7 bases at V and 0 bases at J, with 13 bases between the two ends. CDR3 bases: TGTGCCAGCATCCCCTCGGACAGCTCCTACGAGCAGTACTTC. This codes for CASIPSDSSYEQYF. Full variable domain (rest looked up from reference TRBV28 and TRBJ2-7): DVKVTQSSRYLVKRTGEKVFLECVQDMDHENMFWYRQDPGLGLRLIYFSYDVKMKEKGDIPEGYSVSREKKERFSLILESASTNQTSMYLCASIPSDSSYEQYFGPGTRLTVT.

There are many counts of this clonotype. The genes are TRBV5-1 and TRBJ2-7; D gene uncertain. Germline V gives CDR1 SGHRS, CDR2 YFSETQ. V was pared by 4 bases and J by 5 bases, with 10 bases between. The CDR3 has 12 amino acids. DNA of the CDR3: TGCGCCAGCAGCATCCCTAGTAACGAGCAGTACTTC. Protein: CASSIPSNEQYF.

This clonotype has at least ten counts. The CDR3 protein is CATSRDSGMETQYF. CDR3 DNA: TGTGCCACCAGCAGAGATTCCGGGATGGAGACCCAGTACTTC. The rearrangement uses TRBV15 and TRBJ2-5; TRBD2 is a possible D gene (5 bases). The CDR3 is 14 residues long. The germline V gene has CDR1 LNHNV and CDR2 YYDKDF (reference sequence). V lost 0 bases, J lost 5 bases, and 10 bases lay in between. Filled out from reference TRBV15 and TRBJ2-5, the complete variable domain reads DAMVIQNPRYQVTQFGKPVTLSCSQTLNHNVMYWYQQKSSQAPKLLFHYYDKDFNNEADTPDNFQSRRPNTSFCFLDIRSPGLGDTAMYLCATSRDSGMETQYFGPGTRLLVL.

V is TRBV20-1 and J is TRBJ2-1, with 9 positions matching TRBD2. This CDR3 is built from 16 residues. Germline V gene data show CDR1 as DFQATT and CDR2 as SNEGSKA (reference sequence). Germline trimming cut 3 bases from V and 5 bases from J; bases unmatched to any gene: 11. The CDR3 region is CSASGGSGRLHNEQFF. The CDR3 region has the DNA TGCAGTGCTAGTGGGGGGAGCGGGAGGCTCCACAATGAGCAGTTCTTC.

The chain couples TRBV28 to TRBJ2-7, with unresolved D. The CDR3 sequence is 14 residues long. V was clipped by 2 bases and J by 3 bases, with 11 bases between them. Germline values: CDR1 MDHEN, CDR2 SYDVKM. CDR3 sequence reads: CASSLDPSHYEQYF. The CDR3 DNA reads TGTGCCAGCAGTTTAGACCCCAGTCACTACGAGCAGTACTTC.

This clonotype was seen ten or more times. The chain links TRBV12-3 or TRBV12-4 to TRBJ2-7, with 12 bases identical to TRBD1. The V segment lost 6 bases and the J segment 2 bases; nucleotides outside the gene matches: 5. The CDR3 length is 15 residues. This chain's CDR3 is CASRLGTGGPYEQYF. The CDR3 nucleotides are TGTGCCAGCAGACTCGGGACAGGGGGCCCCTACGAGCAGTACTTC.

This clonotype has a count of ten or more. This chain uses TRBV5-1 with TRBJ2-7, with D tentatively TRBD1 or TRBD2 (6 bases each). This CDR3 is built from 16 residues. The germline V gene encodes CDR1 SGHRS and CDR2 YFSETQ. The V and J ends lost 8 bases and 3 bases respectively, with 24 bases between them. DNA for the CDR3: TGCGCCAGTTCGGTGGGACTCCGGGACACCAACTACGAGCAGTACTTC. Translated: CASSVGLRDTNYEQYF.

This clonotype has just a few counts. V and J are TRBV29-1 and TRBJ2-3; the D gene is possibly TRBD2 (5 bases). CDR1 is SQVTM and CDR2 is ANQGSEA in the germline V gene. V was cut by 6 bases and J by 4 bases, with 17 bases left in between. The CDR3 is 14 residues long. CDR3 region: CSVRTPEHPDTQYF. CDR3 bases: TGCAGCGTGCGGACTCCTGAGCACCCAGATACGCAGTATTTT.